Listed below are T cell receptor beta chains from one sample, sequenced in a study of OX40 agonist ivuxolimab in advanced cancers. Repertoires were generated with immunoSEQ multiplex PCR, while TCRdb's copy carries only in-frame clones and drops some. This table holds fewer than 45,000 clones, around four fifths found once. The source was CD4+ or CD8+ T cells sorted from blood, collected in a trial of the OX40 agonist ivuxolimab. The receptors derive from an adult with an advanced solid tumor such as melanoma, head and neck, liver or kidney cancer. CDR3s include the opening cysteine and the closing phenylalanine or tryptophan. Fields, in order: J gene, clone size, V gene, D gene, CDR3 protein, CDR3 DNA. A D gene is named only where the DNA matches it firmly. Only some rows state a clone size, as once, few, many or a class for expanded clones.

J: TRBJ1-5; size: NA; V: TRBV14; D: NA; CDR3: CASSQETYNQPQHF; DNA: TGTGCCAGCAGCCAAGAGACCTACAATCAGCCCCAGCATTTT
J: TRBJ2-3; size: NA; V: TRBV18; D: TRBD2; CDR3: CASSHTHERERTQYF; DNA: TGTGCCAGCTCACATACCCATGAGCGGGAGAGGACGCAGTATTTT
J: TRBJ2-1; size: NA; V: TRBV7-6; D: NA; CDR3: CASSLIARNEQFF; DNA: TGTGCCAGCAGCTTAATAGCGCGCAATGAGCAGTTCTTC
J: TRBJ1-3; size: NA; V: TRBV28; D: NA; CDR3: CASSPRTASSGNTIYF; DNA: TGTGCCAGCAGTCCTCGGACCGCAAGCTCTGGAAACACCATATATTTT
J: TRBJ2-4; size: NA; V: TRBV9; D: NA; CDR3: CASSTLRGTAGDIQYF; DNA: TGTGCCAGCAGCACCCTTCGGGGAACCGCCGGGGACATTCAGTACTTC
J: TRBJ1-3; size: medium-sized; V: TRBV2; D: NA; CDR3: CASRLDRHGNTIYF; DNA: TGTGCCAGCAGACTTGACAGGCACGGAAACACCATATATTTT
J: TRBJ2-1; size: NA; V: TRBV28; D: TRBD2; CDR3: CASNLIWTSGRARNEQFF; DNA: TGTGCCAGCAATCTTATATGGACTAGCGGGAGGGCTAGAAATGAGCAGTTCTTC
J: TRBJ2-7; size: NA; V: TRBV19; D: NA; CDR3: CASSILGLAHYEQYF; DNA: TGTGCCAGTAGTATTTTAGGACTGGCTCACTACGAGCAGTACTTC
J: TRBJ1-1; size: NA; V: TRBV4-1; D: NA; CDR3: CASSQDRGEVGTEAFF; DNA: TGCGCCAGCAGCCAAGATCGGGGGGAGGTGGGCACTGAAGCTTTCTTT
J: TRBJ2-3; size: NA; V: TRBV7-9; D: NA; CDR3: CASSLGWGSNTDTQYF; DNA: TGTGCCAGCAGCTTAGGCTGGGGAAGTAACACAGATACGCAGTATTTT
J: TRBJ2-3; size: NA; V: TRBV13; D: NA; CDR3: CASSPRTVLDTQYF; DNA: TGTGCCAGCAGCCCGCGGACAGTGCTGGATACGCAGTATTTT
J: TRBJ1-1; size: few; V: TRBV5-1; D: TRBD1; CDR3: CASSLGQGVNTEAFF; DNA: TGCGCCAGCAGCTTGGGGCAGGGGGTCAACACTGAAGCTTTCTTT
J: TRBJ1-2; size: NA; V: TRBV18; D: TRBD1; CDR3: CASSPPAGGGYTF; DNA: TGTGCCAGCTCACCACCGGCAGGGGGTGGCTACACCTTC
J: TRBJ1-2; size: few; V: TRBV7-2; D: NA; CDR3: CASSPNPNYGYTF; DNA: TGTGCCAGCAGCCCCAACCCCAACTATGGCTACACCTTC
J: TRBJ1-5; size: NA; V: TRBV28; D: NA; CDR3: CASSLEWGSNQPQHF; DNA: TGTGCCAGCAGTTTAGAGTGGGGAAGCAATCAGCCCCAGCATTTT
J: TRBJ1-3; size: NA; V: TRBV19; D: TRBD1; CDR3: CASSIWGQDSSGNTIYF; DNA: TGTGCCAGTAGTATTTGGGGACAGGACTCCTCTGGAAACACCATATATTTT
J: TRBJ2-7; size: NA; V: TRBV7-3; D: NA; CDR3: CASSLPGGWAYEQYF; DNA: TGTGCCAGCAGCCTCCCAGGGGGGTGGGCCTACGAGCAGTACTTC
J: TRBJ1-2; size: NA; V: TRBV2; D: TRBD1; CDR3: CASKDRGQNFYGYTF; DNA: TGTGCCAGCAAAGACAGGGGGCAAAATTTCTATGGCTACACCTTC
J: TRBJ1-4; size: NA; V: TRBV29-1; D: NA; CDR3: CSVVGAGNEKLFF; DNA: TGCAGCGTTGTCGGGGCGGGTAATGAAAAACTGTTTTTT
J: TRBJ2-2; size: NA; V: TRBV6-6; D: NA; CDR3: CASSYSRSNTGELFF; DNA: TGTGCCAGCAGTTACTCCAGATCTAACACCGGGGAGCTGTTTTTT
J: TRBJ2-2; size: NA; V: TRBV30; D: NA; CDR3: CAWSVPGELFF; DNA: TGTGCCTGGAGTGTACCGGGGGAGCTGTTTTTT
J: TRBJ2-7; size: NA; V: TRBV28; D: TRBD1; CDR3: CASSFGTGSSYEQYF; DNA: TGTGCCAGCAGTTTCGGGACAGGGAGCTCCTACGAGCAGTACTTC
J: TRBJ1-3; size: NA; V: TRBV27; D: TRBD1; CDR3: CASSSLGTGGNTIYF; DNA: TGTGCCAGCAGTTCCTTGGGGACAGGTGGAAACACCATATATTTT
J: TRBJ2-3; size: NA; V: TRBV15; D: NA; CDR3: CATKLGFGTDTQYF; DNA: TGTGCCACCAAACTGGGGTTTGGCACAGATACGCAGTATTTT
J: TRBJ2-3; size: NA; V: TRBV28; D: NA; CDR3: CASQSSGAGTDTQYF; DNA: TGTGCCTCCCAATCTTCAGGGGCAGGAACAGATACGCAGTATTTT
J: TRBJ1-2; size: NA; V: TRBV13; D: TRBD1; CDR3: CASSQKTGDYGYTF; DNA: TGTGCCAGCAGCCAGAAGACAGGGGACTATGGCTACACCTTC
J: TRBJ2-2; size: NA; V: TRBV11-3; D: TRBD1; CDR3: CASSLGTGNTGELFF; DNA: TGTGCCAGCAGCTTAGGGACAGGGAACACCGGGGAGCTGTTTTTT
J: TRBJ2-5; size: NA; V: TRBV7-2; D: NA; CDR3: CASSPVWGETQYF; DNA: TGTGCCAGCAGCCCCGTTTGGGGGGAGACCCAGTACTTC
J: TRBJ2-7; size: once; V: TRBV7-9; D: NA; CDR3: CASRGGVYEQYF; DNA: TGTGCCAGCAGAGGAGGAGTCTACGAGCAGTACTTC
J: TRBJ2-3; size: NA; V: TRBV29-1; D: NA; CDR3: CSVDRIDTQYF; DNA: TGCAGCGTTGACCGGATCGATACGCAGTATTTT
J: TRBJ2-1; size: NA; V: TRBV7-7; D: NA; CDR3: CASSLGASNEQFF; DNA: TGTGCTAGCAGCTTAGGAGCCAGTAATGAGCAGTTCTTC
J: TRBJ2-7; size: NA; V: TRBV6-5; D: NA; CDR3: CASTKKTVYYEQYF; DNA: TGTGCCAGCACCAAAAAGACAGTTTACTACGAGCAGTACTTC
J: TRBJ2-7; size: NA; V: TRBV7-2; D: TRBD1; CDR3: CASSLEAETGGDEQYF; DNA: TGTGCCAGCAGCTTAGAGGCGGAGACAGGGGGAGACGAGCAGTACTTC
J: TRBJ1-1; size: NA; V: TRBV9; D: NA; CDR3: CASSVDSRSTEAFF; DNA: TGTGCCAGCAGCGTAGACAGTAGATCCACTGAAGCTTTCTTT
J: TRBJ2-5; size: NA; V: TRBV19; D: TRBD2; CDR3: CASSTGLASQETQYF; DNA: TGTGCCAGTAGTACGGGACTAGCGAGCCAAGAGACCCAGTACTTC
J: TRBJ2-1; size: NA; V: TRBV5-6; D: NA; CDR3: CASSLGRGTYNEQFF; DNA: TGTGCCAGCAGCTTGGGGCGGGGAACCTACAATGAGCAGTTCTTC
J: TRBJ1-5; size: NA; V: TRBV7-9; D: NA; CDR3: CASSFSGTLVVSNQPQHF; DNA: TGTGCCAGCAGCTTTTCCGGGACATTGGTGGTGAGCAATCAGCCCCAGCATTTT
J: TRBJ2-7; size: NA; V: TRBV7-2; D: NA; CDR3: CASSSALGTRLDEQYF; DNA: TGTGCCAGCAGCTCCGCGCTGGGGACAAGGCTTGACGAGCAGTACTTC
J: TRBJ2-1; size: few; V: TRBV2; D: TRBD2; CDR3: CASSRLASNEQFF; DNA: TGTGCCAGCAGCCGACTAGCTTCCAATGAGCAGTTCTTC
J: TRBJ2-1; size: NA; V: TRBV11-3; D: NA; CDR3: CASSPSGEQFF; DNA: TGTGCCAGCAGCCCTAGTGGTGAGCAGTTCTTC
J: TRBJ2-4; size: NA; V: TRBV6-5; D: TRBD2; CDR3: CASSYSSSGRWDIQYF; DNA: TGTGCCAGCAGTTACTCGAGTAGCGGGAGGTGGGACATTCAGTACTTC